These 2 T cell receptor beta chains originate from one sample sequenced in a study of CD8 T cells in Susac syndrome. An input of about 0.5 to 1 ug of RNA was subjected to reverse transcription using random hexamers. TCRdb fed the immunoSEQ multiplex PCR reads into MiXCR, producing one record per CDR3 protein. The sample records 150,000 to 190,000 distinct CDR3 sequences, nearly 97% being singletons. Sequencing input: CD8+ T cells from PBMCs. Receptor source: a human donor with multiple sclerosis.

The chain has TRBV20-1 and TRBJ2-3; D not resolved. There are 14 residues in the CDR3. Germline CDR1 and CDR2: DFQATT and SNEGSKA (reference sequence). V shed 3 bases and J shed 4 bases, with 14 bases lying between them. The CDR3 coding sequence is TGCAGTGCTAGGGGCGAGATTAGCCCAGATACGCAGTATTTT. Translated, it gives CSARGEISPDTQYF.

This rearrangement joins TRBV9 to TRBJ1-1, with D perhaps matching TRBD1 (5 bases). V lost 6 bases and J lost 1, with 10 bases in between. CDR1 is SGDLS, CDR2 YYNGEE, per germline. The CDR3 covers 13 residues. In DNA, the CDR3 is TGTGCCAGCAAGGGGACGCCGAACACTGAAGCTTTCTTT. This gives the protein CASKGTPNTEAFF.